Below are 30 T cell receptor beta chains sequenced from a single sample in a study of blood T cell repertoires in COVID-19. Profiled with immunoSEQ multiplex PCR; TCRdb holds only in-frame clones, not every one. The repertoire includes about 230,000 clones, over 70% of them detected once, and approximately 8.6% sits in the top ten. The source material was peripheral blood. All receptors derive from a man in his forties with active or convalescent COVID-19.

The genes are TRBV4-1 and TRBJ1-2; TRBD1 agrees at 10 bases. Germline loops: CDR1 MGHRA, CDR2 YSYEKL. Germline trimming cut 3 bases from V and 5 bases from J; bases unmatched to any gene: 6. CDR3 length equals 15 residues. CDR3 DNA: TGCGCCAGCAGCCAGACCGGGACAGGGGCGTATGGCTACACCTTC. It translates to CASSQTGTGAYGYTF.

The chain links TRBV11-2 to TRBJ2-1, with TRBD2 matching 8 bases. Trimming took 1 base from V and 7 from J; bases not matched to a gene: 6. The CDR3 runs to 15 residues. Germline V gene data show CDR1 as SGHAT and CDR2 as FQNNGV. CDR3 residues: CASSLVGGARNEQFF. CDR3 bases: TGTGCCAGCAGCTTAGTCGGGGGGGCTAGGAATGAGCAGTTCTTC.

The chain is built from TRBV2 and TRBJ2-5; D perhaps matches TRBD2 (7 bases). This CDR3 region has 16 residues. Germline CDR1 and CDR2: SNHLY and FYNNEI. V was clipped by 1 base and J by 2 bases, with 14 bases between them. The CDR3 sequence is CASSEDWRGRQETQYF. The CDR3, as DNA: TGTGCCAGCAGTGAAGACTGGCGGGGGCGACAAGAGACCCAGTACTTC.

This chain's CDR3 is CASSLGPNLQETQYF. Here the CDR3 DNA reads TGTGCCAGCAGCTTGGGGCCGAACCTACAAGAGACCCAGTACTTC. The chain has TRBV11-1 and TRBJ2-5; possible D gene TRBD1, 5 bases. CDR1 is SGHAT and CDR2 is FQDESV in the germline V gene (reference sequence). CDR3 size: 15 residues. Deletions cut 3 bases from V and 2 bases from J, with 13 bases between.

The CDR3, as DNA: TGCGCCAGCAGCAAAGGACAGGGCACAACTAATGAAAAACTGTTTTTT. Its protein is CASSKGQGTTNEKLFF. The chain has TRBV5-1 and TRBJ1-4; TRBD1 agrees at 8 bases. The CDR3 is made up of 16 amino acids. The junction had 5 bases not matched to a gene; V was cut back by 4 bases and J by 0 bases. Germline V gene lookup returns CDR1 SGHRS and CDR2 YFSETQ.

This sequence joins TRBV18 and TRBJ1-2; the D is unclear. This CDR3 has 13 residues. V gave up 1 base and J gave up 8 bases, with 11 bases separating them. Germline V gene lookup returns CDR1 KGHSH and CDR2 LQKENI. The CDR3 protein is CASSPRKGDGYTF. The CDR3 region has the DNA TGTGCCAGCTCACCACGTAAGGGAGACGGCTACACCTTC.

This clone occurred a few times. The chain combines TRBV5-1 with TRBJ2-7, with D possibly matching TRBD1 (8 bases). The CDR3 totals 14 residues. Germline-derived CDR1 and CDR2 are SGHRS and YFSETQ. V lost 3 bases and J 7 bases, leaving 17 bases between the germline ends. As DNA, the CDR3 is TGCGCCAGCAGCTCGGGGGGACAGGCCTTGGAGCAGTACTTC. Protein: CASSSGGQALEQYF.

The rearrangement uses TRBV5-1 and TRBJ1-6, with 10 bases fitting TRBD1. The CDR3 extends over 16 amino acids. Unmatched junction bases numbered 10, after V lost 4 bases and J lost 9 bases. Germline V gene lookup returns CDR1 SGHRS and CDR2 YFSETQ. The CDR3 reads CASSLGGTGDGSPLHF. CDR3 nucleotides: TGCGCCAGCAGCCTAGGAGGGACAGGGGATGGTTCACCCCTCCACTTT.

The V and J genes are TRBV27 and TRBJ1-4, with a weak D call TRBD1 (6 bases). The CDR3 loop spans 14 amino acids. The germline V and J ends were trimmed by 5 bases and 3 bases, with 10 bases remaining between them. Germline V gives CDR1 MNHEY, CDR2 SMNVEV (reference sequence). The CDR3 sequence is CASSRTGPNEKLFF. As DNA, the CDR3 is TGTGCCAGCAGTCGCACAGGGCCTAATGAAAAACTGTTTTTT.

The rearrangement links TRBV7-3 to TRBJ2-3, with TRBD2 identical over 9 bases. Germline CDR1 and CDR2: SGHTA and FQGTGA. With V trimmed by 2 bases and J by 6 bases, 6 bases remained unmatched. The CDR3 contains 15 residues. The CDR3 is CASSLAGGPADTQYF. In DNA form, the CDR3 reads TGTGCCAGCAGCTTAGCGGGAGGGCCTGCCGATACGCAGTATTTT.

In its sample, this clone was seen a few times. The V gene is TRBV25-1, the J gene TRBJ1-5; no clear D gene. V was clipped by 5 bases and J by 2 bases, with 4 bases between them. CDR3 length: 12 amino acids. Per the germline V gene, CDR1 is MGHDK and CDR2 is SYGVNS. This CDR3 reads CASSFGNQPQHF. In nucleotides, the CDR3 is TGTGCCAGCAGTTTCGGCAATCAGCCCCAGCATTTT.

The chain has TRBV4-2 and TRBJ1-1; TRBD1 is a possible D gene (6 bases). Trimming took 1 base from V and 0 from J, leaving 15 bases between them. The CDR3 has 17 residues. Germline CDR1 is LGHNA and CDR2 is YNFKEQ. CDR3 nucleotides: TGTGCCAGCAGCCAAGGGGGGCAGGACGTACTGAACACTGAAGCTTTCTTT. Residues: CASSQGGQDVLNTEAFF.

This clone was detected once. The rearrangement joins TRBV4-2 to TRBJ1-5; D is possibly TRBD1 (5 bases). The germline gives CDR1 LGHNA, CDR2 YNFKEQ. The CDR3 length is 15 residues. The V end lost 2 bases, the J end lost 2 bases, and 10 bases lay between the germline ends. CDR3 sequence: CASSQSGWGNQPQHF. The CDR3 nucleotides are TGTGCCAGCAGCCAATCAGGGTGGGGCAATCAGCCCCAGCATTTT.

The J gene is TRBJ2-6, the V gene TRBV2; TRBD1 matches at 8 bases. After removal of 6 bases from V and 1 base from J, the junction contained 11 bases not matched to a gene. The germline gives CDR1 SNHLY, CDR2 FYNNEI. The CDR3 runs 18 residues. The CDR3 DNA follows: TGTGCCAGCAGGGACGACACAGGGGGAACATCTGGGGCCAACGTCCTGACTTTC. As protein: CASRDDTGGTSGANVLTF.

The CDR3 loop is CASSPTAGELFF. DNA of the CDR3: TGTGCCAGCAGTCCGACAGCCGGGGAGCTGTTTTTT. V and J are TRBV6-7 and TRBJ2-2; possibly TRBD1 for D (5 bases). TRBV6-7 is an open reading frame, and its role is uncertain. Between the trimmed V and J ends, which lost 5 bases and 6 bases, there was a span of 7 bases. CDR3 length: 12 residues.

The chain couples TRBV5-4 to TRBJ1-1, with 7 bases matching TRBD1. Germline CDR1 and CDR2: SGHNT and YYREEE (reference sequence). CDR3 length: 14 residues. V dropped 1 base and J dropped 3; count of bases not matched to a gene: 3. The CDR3 loop is CASSLQGQHTEAFF. The CDR3 region has the DNA TGTGCCAGCAGCTTGCAGGGACAGCACACTGAAGCTTTCTTT.

This CDR3 reads CAIRAGSFGYTF. CDR3 in DNA: TGTGCCATCAGGGCAGGGTCTTTTGGCTACACCTTC. The V gene is TRBV10-3, the J gene TRBJ1-2; perhaps TRBD1 as D (5 bases). CDR1 is ENHRY, CDR2 SYGVKD, per germline. The CDR3 extends over 12 amino acids. V was cut by 6 bases and J by 7 bases, with 12 bases left in between.

This chain uses TRBV12-5 with TRBJ2-3; 7 bases fit TRBD2. The CDR3 contains 16 residues. Germline-derived CDR1 and CDR2 are LGHNT and FRNRAP. V gave up 5 bases and J gave up 0 bases; unmatched junction bases: 8. DNA for the CDR3: TGTGCTAGTGGTCCGGGGACTATCTCTAGCACAGATACGCAGTATTTT. This sequence encodes CASGPGTISSTDTQYF.

This chain connects TRBV2 to TRBJ1-6, with 7 bases aligning to TRBD1. The V gene's germline CDR1 is SNHLY and CDR2 FYNNEI. The CDR3 totals 14 residues. V was pared by 6 bases and J by 10 bases, with 9 bases of the junction left unmatched. The CDR3 is CASRAGTAPSPLHF. The DNA of the CDR3 is TGTGCCAGCAGGGCCGGGACAGCCCCATCACCCCTCCACTTT.

This clone has a single count. The chain has TRBV7-2 and TRBJ1-2; D gene uncertain. This CDR3 is 13 amino acids long. Germline loops: CDR1 SGHTA, CDR2 FQGNSA. Deletions cut 7 bases from V and 5 bases from J, with 14 bases between. The CDR3 coding sequence is TGTGCCAGCACCTGGGAGTTCTTATATGGCTACACCTTC. Amino acids: CASTWEFLYGYTF.

The chain couples TRBV24-1 to TRBJ1-2; D not certain. V was trimmed by 4 bases and J by 4 bases, leaving 9 bases between them. The CDR3 sequence is 13 residues long. Germline V gene sequence: CDR1 KGHDR, CDR2 SFDVKD. The CDR3, as DNA: TGTGCCACCAGTGACAACGGGATCTATGGCTACACCTTC. As protein: CATSDNGIYGYTF.

The table lists this clone with many counts. The V gene is TRBV19, the J gene TRBJ1-5; 10 bases are shared with TRBD1. Trimming removed 5 bases from V and 3 bases from J; junction bases left unmatched: 7. From germline, CDR1 is LNHDA and CDR2 SQIVND (reference sequence). This CDR3 contains 16 residues. The CDR3: CASSPRDRGVNQPQHF. The CDR3 DNA is TGTGCCAGTAGTCCTAGGGACAGGGGAGTCAATCAGCCCCAGCATTTT.

The chain joins TRBV4-3 to TRBJ1-6, with a tentative D call TRBD1 (6 bases). The CDR3 length is 16 residues. Germline CDR1 is LGHNA and CDR2 is YSLEER. The V gene lost 0 bases and the J gene lost 7 bases, with 13 bases spanning the gap. The CDR3 DNA reads TGCGCCAGCAGCCAAGATCTGAGGACAGCCAATTCACCCCTCCACTTT. It encodes CASSQDLRTANSPLHF.

This clone was seen a single time. The chain combines TRBV6-5 with TRBJ2-7, with TRBD2 matching over 9 bases. The V and J ends lost 0 bases and 0 bases, in that order; junction bases with no gene match: 3. The CDR3 spans 16 residues. Germline V gives CDR1 MNHEY, CDR2 SVGAGI. The CDR3 loop reads CASSYSGTSISYEQYF. The CDR3 DNA is TGTGCCAGCAGTTACTCGGGGACTAGCATCTCCTACGAGCAGTACTTC.

This clone has only a few counts. J is TRBJ1-1 and V is TRBV6-2 or TRBV6-3, with D uncertain. The V end lost 0 bases, the J end lost 5 bases, and 7 bases lay between the germline ends. This CDR3 has 13 residues. CDR1 is MNHEY and CDR2 is SVGEGT in the germline V gene. Here the CDR3 reads CASSYSFSTEAFF. Here the CDR3 DNA reads TGTGCCAGCAGTTACTCCTTTTCTACTGAAGCTTTCTTT.

The V and J genes are TRBV10-3 and TRBJ1-3, with 7 bases matching TRBD1. Trimming removed 8 bases from V and 2 bases from J; junction bases left unmatched: 0. Germline assignment: CDR1 ENHRY and CDR2 SYGVKD. CDR3 size: 12 residues. CDR3 in amino acids: CAIGQAGNTIYF. In nucleotides, the CDR3 is TGTGCCATCGGACAGGCTGGAAACACCATATATTTT.

This sequence joins TRBV18 and TRBJ1-3, with D maybe TRBD1 (6 bases). This CDR3 contains 17 residues. Germline V gene sequence: CDR1 KGHSH, CDR2 LQKENI. Trimming shortened V by 5 bases and J by 0 bases, and 17 bases separated the two germline ends. This CDR3 is CASSSQLDSLSGNTIYF. CDR3 in DNA: TGTGCCAGCTCATCTCAATTGGACAGTCTCTCTGGAAACACCATATATTTT.

This rearrangement joins TRBV12-5 to TRBJ1-1, with D uncertain. The CDR3 has 11 residues. Trimming took 2 bases from V and 10 from J, leaving 8 bases between them. Germline V lookup: CDR1 LGHNT, CDR2 FRNRAP. CDR3 loop: CASGLREAAFF. Here the CDR3 DNA reads TGTGCTAGTGGTTTGAGGGAGGCAGCTTTCTTT.

The CDR3 DNA reads TGTGCCACCAGTGATCCCGCTAGCGGGAGTAAGAATGAGCAGTTCTTC. It is translated as CATSDPASGSKNEQFF. The genes are TRBV24-1 and TRBJ2-1; 10 bases map to TRBD2. Per germline, CDR1 KGHDR and CDR2 SFDVKD. This CDR3 has 16 amino acids. The V segment lost 3 bases and the J segment 7 bases; nucleotides outside the gene matches: 8.

J is TRBJ1-1 and V is TRBV19; D may be TRBD1 (6 bases). Trimming took off 0 bases at V and 2 bases at J, with 13 bases between the two ends. The germline CDR1 and CDR2 sequences are LNHDA and SQIVND (reference sequence). The CDR3 spans 16 residues. The CDR3 DNA reads TGTGCCAGTAGTATAGATCTAGGACAGTTCAACACTGAAGCTTTCTTT. Its translation: CASSIDLGQFNTEAFF.